A selection of T cell receptor beta chains follows, all from one sample in a study of CD8 T cells in Susac syndrome. Each CDR3 protein is one row after TCRdb ran MiXCR on the immunoSEQ multiplex PCR reads. The sample shows 170,000 or so distinct CDR3 sequences, approximately 95% of them seen only once. The sample taken for sequencing was CD4+ T cells from PBMCs. Receptors were obtained from a human donor with Susac syndrome. Both conserved end residues are part of each CDR3. A D gene is named only where the DNA matches it firmly. For some rows the clone size is stated as once, few or many, or as a class when expanded; others skip it.

cdr3_nt,cdr3_aa,d_call,clone_size,v_call,j_call
TGTGCCAGCAGCATAACTAGCGGCTACGAGCAGTACTTC,CASSITSGYEQYF,TRBD2,.,TRBV12-3/TRBV12-4,TRBJ2-7
TGTGCCAGCAGCTTGGTGACCCGTAACAATGAGCAGTTCTTC,CASSLVTRNNEQFF,.,.,TRBV5-4,TRBJ2-1
TGCAGTCCTTCACCCCTAGCGGGTGGGACCTACGAGCAGTACTTC,CSPSPLAGGTYEQYF,TRBD2,once,TRBV20-1,TRBJ2-7
TGTGCCAGCAGTTCGCGGGAGGGGAAAAACAATGAGCAGTTCTTC,CASSSREGKNNEQFF,TRBD2,.,TRBV27,TRBJ2-1
TGTGCCAGCAGTAACCCCCAGAACACAGGGCAGTCCAACACTGAAGCTTTCTTT,CASSNPQNTGQSNTEAFF,.,.,TRBV6-2/TRBV6-3,TRBJ1-1
TGTGCCAGCAGCCGGCGGGGGAGTAGCACAGATACGCAGTATTTT,CASSRRGSSTDTQYF,TRBD2,.,TRBV4-2,TRBJ2-3
TGTGCCAGCAGCTTAAGAGGGGGCGGCGGGACCCAGTACTTC,CASSLRGGGGTQYF,TRBD1,.,TRBV7-9,TRBJ2-5
TGCGCCAGCAGCCAAGAGGCTAGCGGGGGCCTTTACAATGAGCAGTTCTTC,CASSQEASGGLYNEQFF,TRBD2,.,TRBV4-3,TRBJ2-1
TGTGCCAGCAGCTTAAGGGACAGGGGAACTGGGGCCAACGTCCTGACTTTC,CASSLRDRGTGANVLTF,TRBD1,.,TRBV7-3,TRBJ2-6
TGTGCCATCAGCCCTACGGACCGCTATGGCTACACCTTC,CAISPTDRYGYTF,.,.,TRBV10-3,TRBJ1-2
TGTGCCAGCAGCTTGGACGGATCCAGGGGGGAGACCCAGTACTTC,CASSLDGSRGETQYF,TRBD1,few,TRBV5-4,TRBJ2-5
TGTGCCAGCACCCACGGAGGGTTGGGGGAGACCCAGTACTTC,CASTHGGLGETQYF,.,.,TRBV9,TRBJ2-5
TGTGCCAGCAGTTCCTCCGTTGGAGCGGCTACCTACGAGCAGTACTTC,CASSSSVGAATYEQYF,.,.,TRBV27,TRBJ2-7
TGCAGCGTTGAGGGCGACACAGATACGCAGTATTTT,CSVEGDTDTQYF,.,.,TRBV29-1,TRBJ2-3
TGTGCCAGCCGGGAGACCCAGTACTTC,CASRETQYF,.,once,TRBV27,TRBJ2-5
TGCAGTGCTAGAGATCCCCCAGGGGGCACTGAAGCTTTCTTT,CSARDPPGGTEAFF,TRBD1,.,TRBV20-1,TRBJ1-1
TGTGCCAGCAGCCTAACCCTAGCGGGGGCTGCAGATACGCAGTATTTT,CASSLTLAGAADTQYF,TRBD2,.,TRBV3-1,TRBJ2-3
TGCAGTGAATTGGGGGCAGGGTACACAGATACGCAGTATTTT,CSELGAGYTDTQYF,.,.,TRBV20-1,TRBJ2-3
TGTGCCAGCAGTTACGATCAGGGATCCTACAATGAGCAGTTCTTC,CASSYDQGSYNEQFF,.,.,TRBV6-2/TRBV6-3,TRBJ2-1
TGCAGCGTTGAAGCTCCGGGATCTCAAGAGACCCAGTACTTC,CSVEAPGSQETQYF,.,.,TRBV29-1,TRBJ2-5